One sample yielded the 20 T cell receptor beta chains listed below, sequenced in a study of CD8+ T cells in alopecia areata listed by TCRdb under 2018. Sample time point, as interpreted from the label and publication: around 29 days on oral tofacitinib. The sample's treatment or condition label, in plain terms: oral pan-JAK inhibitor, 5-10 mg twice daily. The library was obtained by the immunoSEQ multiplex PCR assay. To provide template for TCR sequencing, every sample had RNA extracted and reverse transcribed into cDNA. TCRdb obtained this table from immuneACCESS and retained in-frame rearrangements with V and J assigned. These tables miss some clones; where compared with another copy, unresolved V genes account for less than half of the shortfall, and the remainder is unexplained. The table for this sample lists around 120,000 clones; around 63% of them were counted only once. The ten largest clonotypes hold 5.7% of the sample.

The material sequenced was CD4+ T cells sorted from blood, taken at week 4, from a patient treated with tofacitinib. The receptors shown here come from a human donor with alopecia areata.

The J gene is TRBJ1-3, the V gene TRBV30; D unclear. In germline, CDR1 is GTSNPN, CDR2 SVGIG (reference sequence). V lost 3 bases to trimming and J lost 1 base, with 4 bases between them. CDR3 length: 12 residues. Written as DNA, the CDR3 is TGTGCCTGGAGCTCTTCTGGAAACACCATATATTTT. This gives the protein CAWSSSGNTIYF.

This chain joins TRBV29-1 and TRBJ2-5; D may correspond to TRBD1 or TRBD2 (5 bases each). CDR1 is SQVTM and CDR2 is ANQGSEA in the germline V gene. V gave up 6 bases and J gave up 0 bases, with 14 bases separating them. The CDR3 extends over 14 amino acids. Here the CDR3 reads CSVASGTHQETQYF. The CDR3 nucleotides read TGCAGCGTAGCTTCCGGGACCCACCAAGAGACCCAGTACTTC.

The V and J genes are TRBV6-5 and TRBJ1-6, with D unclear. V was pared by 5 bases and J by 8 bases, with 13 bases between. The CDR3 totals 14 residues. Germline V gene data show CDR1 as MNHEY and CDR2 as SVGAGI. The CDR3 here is CASSPNSLDSPLHF. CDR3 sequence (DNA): TGTGCCAGCAGTCCTAATTCCCTCGATTCACCCCTCCACTTT.

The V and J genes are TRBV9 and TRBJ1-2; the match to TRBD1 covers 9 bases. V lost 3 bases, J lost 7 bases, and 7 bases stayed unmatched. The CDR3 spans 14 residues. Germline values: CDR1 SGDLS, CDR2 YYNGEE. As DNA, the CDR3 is TGTGCCAGCAGCGCACCGGGACAGGGCGCTGGCTACACCTTC. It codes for CASSAPGQGAGYTF.

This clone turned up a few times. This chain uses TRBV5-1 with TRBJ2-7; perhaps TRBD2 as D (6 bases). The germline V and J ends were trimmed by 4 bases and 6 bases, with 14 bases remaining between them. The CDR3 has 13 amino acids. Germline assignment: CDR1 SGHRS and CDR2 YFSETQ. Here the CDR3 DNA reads TGCGCCAGCAGCCAGGGACTGGACCGCGAGCAGTACTTC. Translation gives CASSQGLDREQYF. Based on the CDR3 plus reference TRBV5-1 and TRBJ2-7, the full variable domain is KAGVTQTPRYLIKTRGQQVTLSCSPISGHRSVSWYQQTPGQGLQFLFEYFSETQRNKGNFPGRFSGRQFSNSRSEMNVSTLELGDSALYLCASSQGLDREQYFGPGTRLTVT.

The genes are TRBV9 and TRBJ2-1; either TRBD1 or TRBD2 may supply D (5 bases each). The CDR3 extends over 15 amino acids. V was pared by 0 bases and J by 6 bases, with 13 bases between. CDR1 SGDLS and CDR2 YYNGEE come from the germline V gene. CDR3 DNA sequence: TGTGCCAGCAGCGTAGGAACCGATGGGGGCAATGAGCAGTTCTTC. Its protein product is CASSVGTDGGNEQFF.

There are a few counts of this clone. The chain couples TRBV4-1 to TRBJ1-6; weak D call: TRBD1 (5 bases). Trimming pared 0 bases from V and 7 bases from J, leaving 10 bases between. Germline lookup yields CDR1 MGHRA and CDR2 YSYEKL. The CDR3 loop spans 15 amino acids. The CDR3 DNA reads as TGCGCCAGCAGCCAAGACCCAGGGCAGAATTCACCCCTCCACTTT. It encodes CASSQDPGQNSPLHF.

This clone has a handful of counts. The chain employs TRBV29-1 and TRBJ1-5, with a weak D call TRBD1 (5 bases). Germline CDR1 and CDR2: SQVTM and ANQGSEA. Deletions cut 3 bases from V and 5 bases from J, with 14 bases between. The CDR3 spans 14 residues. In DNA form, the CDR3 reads TGCAGCGTTGAGGGGGGTCCCGGCGATCAGCCCCAGCATTTT. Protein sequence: CSVEGGPGDQPQHF.

The chain's CDR3 is CASTSTDTQYF. The DNA for the CDR3 is TGTGCCAGCACCTCGACAGATACGCAGTATTTT. The rearrangement links TRBV7-2 to TRBJ2-3, with unresolved D. The CDR3 is made up of 11 amino acids. Germline CDR1 and CDR2: SGHTA and FQGNSA. V lost 7 bases and J lost 3, with 5 bases in between.

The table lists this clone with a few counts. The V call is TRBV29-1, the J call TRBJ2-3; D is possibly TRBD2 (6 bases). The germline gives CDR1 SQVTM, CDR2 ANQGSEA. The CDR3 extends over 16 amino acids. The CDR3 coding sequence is TGCGACCTGTGGGAGAGGGAGGAACTTAACACAGATACGCAGTATTTT. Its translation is CDLWEREELNTDTQYF.

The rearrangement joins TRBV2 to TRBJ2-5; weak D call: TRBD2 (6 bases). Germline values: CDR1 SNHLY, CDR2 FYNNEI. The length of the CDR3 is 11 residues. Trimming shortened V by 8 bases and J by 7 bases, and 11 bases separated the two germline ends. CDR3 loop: CASEAGGTQYF. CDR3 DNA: TGTGCCAGCGAAGCGGGTGGGACCCAGTACTTC.

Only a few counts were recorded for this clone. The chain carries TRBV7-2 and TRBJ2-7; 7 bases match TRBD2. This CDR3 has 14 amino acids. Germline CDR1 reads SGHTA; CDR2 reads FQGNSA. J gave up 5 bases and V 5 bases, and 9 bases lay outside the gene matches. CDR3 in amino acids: CASSPKAGVNEQYF. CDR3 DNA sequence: TGTGCCAGCAGCCCAAAGGCGGGAGTGAACGAGCAGTACTTC.

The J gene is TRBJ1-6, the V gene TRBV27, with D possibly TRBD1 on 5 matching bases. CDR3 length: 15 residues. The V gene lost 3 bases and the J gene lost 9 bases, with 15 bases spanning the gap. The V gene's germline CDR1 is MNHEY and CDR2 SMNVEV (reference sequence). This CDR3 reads CASSFLGEGSSPLHF. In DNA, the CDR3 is TGTGCCAGCAGTTTTCTAGGGGAGGGGAGTTCACCCCTCCACTTT.

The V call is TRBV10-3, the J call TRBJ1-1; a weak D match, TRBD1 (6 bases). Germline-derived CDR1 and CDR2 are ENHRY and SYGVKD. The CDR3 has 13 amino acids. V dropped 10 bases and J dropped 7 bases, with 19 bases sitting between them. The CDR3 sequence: CASHGTRTYEAFF. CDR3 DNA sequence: TGTGCCAGCCACGGGACAAGAACTTATGAAGCTTTCTTT.

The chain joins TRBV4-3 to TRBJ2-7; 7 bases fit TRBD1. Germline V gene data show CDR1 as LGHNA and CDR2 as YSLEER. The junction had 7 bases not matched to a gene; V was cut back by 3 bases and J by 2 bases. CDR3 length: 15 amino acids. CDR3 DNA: TGCGCCAGCAGCCAGGAACGACAGGGCCCCTACGAGCAGTACTTC. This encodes CASSQERQGPYEQYF.

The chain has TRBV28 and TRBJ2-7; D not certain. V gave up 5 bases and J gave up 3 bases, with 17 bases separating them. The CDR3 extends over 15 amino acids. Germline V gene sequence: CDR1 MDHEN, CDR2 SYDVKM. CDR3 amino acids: CASSTVLEQRYEQYF. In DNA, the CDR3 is TGTGCCAGCAGTACGGTCTTAGAGCAGCGCTACGAGCAGTACTTC.

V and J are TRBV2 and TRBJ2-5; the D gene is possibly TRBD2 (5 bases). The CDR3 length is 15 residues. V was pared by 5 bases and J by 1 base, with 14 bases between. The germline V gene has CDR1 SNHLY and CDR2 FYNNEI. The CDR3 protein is CASSPERALQETQYF. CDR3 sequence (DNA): TGTGCCAGCAGTCCCGAGAGGGCTCTCCAAGAGACCCAGTACTTC.

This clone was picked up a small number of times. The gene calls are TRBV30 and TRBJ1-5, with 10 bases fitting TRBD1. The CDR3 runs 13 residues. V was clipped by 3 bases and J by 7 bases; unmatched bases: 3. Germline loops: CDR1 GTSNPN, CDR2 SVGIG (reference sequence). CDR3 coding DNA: TGTGCCTGGAGCCGGGACAGGGGACAGCCCCAGCATTTT. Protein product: CAWSRDRGQPQHF.

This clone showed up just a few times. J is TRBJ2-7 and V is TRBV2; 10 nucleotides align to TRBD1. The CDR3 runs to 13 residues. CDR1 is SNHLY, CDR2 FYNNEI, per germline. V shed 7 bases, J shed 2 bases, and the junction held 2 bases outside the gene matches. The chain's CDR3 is CASKGQGAYEQYF. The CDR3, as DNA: TGTGCCAGCAAAGGACAGGGGGCCTACGAGCAGTACTTC. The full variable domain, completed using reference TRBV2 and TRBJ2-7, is EPEVTQTPSHQVTQMGQEVILRCVPISNHLYFYWYRQILGQKVEFLVSFYNNEISEKSEIFDDQFSVERPDGSNFTLKIRSTKLEDSAMYFCASKGQGAYEQYFGPGTRLTVT.

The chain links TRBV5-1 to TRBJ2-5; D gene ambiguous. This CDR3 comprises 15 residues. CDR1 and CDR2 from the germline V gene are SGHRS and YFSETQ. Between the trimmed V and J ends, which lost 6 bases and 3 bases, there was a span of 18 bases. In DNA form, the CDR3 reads TGCGCCAGCACCCCCCGTTCGGCAGAAGAAGAGACCCAGTACTTC. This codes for CASTPRSAEEETQYF.